These 25 T cell receptor beta chains originate from one sample sequenced in a study of blood T cell repertoires in COVID-19. Some clones are missing from TCRdb's copy, which holds only in-frame ones; the method was immunoSEQ multiplex PCR. Here the sample spans roughly 250,000 clones, 70% to 90% being singletons. The sequenced sample consisted of peripheral blood. Receptor source: a woman between 35 and 50 years old who had recovered from COVID-19.

CDR3 nucleotides: TGTGCCAGCAGCCAGGCCGGGACTAGCGGCAATGAGCAGTTCTTC. Translated: CASSQAGTSGNEQFF. The gene calls are TRBV14 and TRBJ2-1, with 11 bases identical to TRBD2. This CDR3 is 15 amino acids long. The germline V gene has CDR1 SGHDN and CDR2 FVKESK. The V gene end was trimmed by 3 bases and the J gene end by 6 bases; junction bases not matched to a gene: 4.

Turning to this clone: One end of the junction does not line up with germline, which may come from a read error. This chain's CDR3 is CARSYRLAAGELFF. The CDR3 nucleotides read TGTGCCCGGAGTTATCGGCTAGCGGCCGGGGAGCTGTTTTTT. The rearrangement uses TRBV30 and TRBJ2-2; 7 positions match TRBD2. The CDR3 spans 14 residues. Germline assignment: CDR1 GTSNPN and CDR2 SVGIG (reference sequence).

This clone was seen at least ten times. The V call is TRBV5-1, the J call TRBJ1-2; D may be TRBD1 (5 bases). Germline V CDR1 and CDR2: SGHRS, YFSETQ. The CDR3 runs to 15 residues. V lost 1 base and J 2 bases, leaving 12 bases between the germline ends. The CDR3 DNA is TGCGCCAGCAGCTTGCGGGACTATTCGAACTATGGCTACACCTTC. Its translation: CASSLRDYSNYGYTF.

This clone was seen a single time. V and J are TRBV28 and TRBJ1-4; tentatively, D is TRBD1 (5 bases). Trimming stripped 4 bases from V and 9 bases from J, with 9 bases between. Germline V gene data show CDR1 as MDHEN and CDR2 as SYDVKM. The CDR3 consists of 12 residues. The CDR3 sequence: CASSSRQQKLFF. Written as DNA, the CDR3 is TGTGCCAGCAGTTCCCGACAGCAAAAACTGTTTTTT.

The rearrangement uses TRBV5-5 and TRBJ1-2, with D perhaps TRBD1 (5 bases). Germline loops: CDR1 SGHKS, CDR2 YYEKEE (reference sequence). V lost 4 bases, J lost 2 bases, and 15 bases lay in between. The CDR3 contains 15 residues. CDR3 DNA sequence: TGTGCCAGCAGCCTGGGTAGGGGCGTAAACTATGGCTACACCTTC. This gives the protein CASSLGRGVNYGYTF.

Regarding this clone: The CDR3 does not end in the conserved phenylalanine or tryptophan, so this is likely a read error. No DNA is shown, since the ends of the CDR3 on it are uncertain; the CDR3 is the one TCRdb lists. The rearrangement links TRBV6-5 to TRBJ1-2. Inclusive of both ends, the CDR3 amounts to 13 amino acids. Germline V CDR1 and CDR2: MNHEY, SVGAGI. CDR3 protein: CASSYSNRNPLSL.

The chain employs TRBV5-4 and TRBJ2-5; no definite D call. The germline V and J ends were trimmed by 5 bases and 0 bases, with 5 bases remaining between them. This CDR3 contains 12 residues. Germline V gene data show CDR1 as SGHNT and CDR2 as YYREEE (reference sequence). CDR3 in DNA: TGTGCCAGCAGGCGGTACCAAGAGACCCAGTACTTC. Encoded protein: CASRRYQETQYF. The full variable domain, rest sourced from reference TRBV5-4 and TRBJ2-5, is ETGVTQSPTHLIKTRGQQVTLRCSSQSGHNTVSWYQQALGQGPQFIFQYYREEENGRGNFPPRFSGLQFPNYSSELNVNALELDDSALYLCASRRYQETQYFGPGTRLLVL.

The chain joins TRBV6-5 to TRBJ2-5; TRBD1 matches 7 bases. The length of the CDR3 is 15 residues. The ends lost 6 bases at V and 4 bases at J; junction bases unmatched: 11. The germline gives CDR1 MNHEY, CDR2 SVGAGI. CDR3 bases: TGTGCCAGCAGCCCCCTCGTGACAGGGCGAGAGACCCAGTACTTC. As protein: CASSPLVTGRETQYF.

The chain employs TRBV11-2 and TRBJ2-2; 12 positions match TRBD1. V lost 5 bases and J lost 7; bases outside the gene matches: 5. Germline V CDR1 and CDR2: SGHAT, FQNNGV. The length of the CDR3 is 15 residues. The CDR3 bases are TGTGCCAGCAGCATTGGGACAGGGGGCTTCGGGGAGCTGTTTTTT. Translation gives CASSIGTGGFGELFF.

This clone showed up just a few times. The CDR3 loop is CASSLSGNTEAFF. CDR3 coding DNA: TGTGCCAGTAGTTTGTCGGGGAACACTGAAGCTTTCTTT. The chain is built from TRBV19 and TRBJ1-1; D unresolved. CDR1 LNHDA and CDR2 SQIVND come from the germline V gene (reference sequence). V lost 5 bases, J lost 1 base, and 8 bases lay in between. The CDR3 has 13 residues.

The genes are TRBV6-5 and TRBJ1-2, with 8 nucleotides matching TRBD1. The CDR3 is 15 residues long. J was trimmed by 7 bases and V by 0 bases; bases with no gene match: 7. Germline assignment: CDR1 MNHEY and CDR2 SVGAGI. The CDR3 coding sequence is TGTGCCAGCAGTTACTCGTTGACAGGGGTGCGTGGCTACACCTTC. Translation gives CASSYSLTGVRGYTF.

The count of this clone is one. The V gene is TRBV6-2 or TRBV6-3, the J gene TRBJ1-6; 7 bases agree with TRBD1. The CDR3 length is 14 residues. Germline assignment: CDR1 MNHEY and CDR2 SVGEGT. V shed 5 bases, J shed 7 bases, and the junction held 5 bases outside the gene matches. CDR3 coding DNA: TGTGCCAGCAGTACGACAGGGTGGAATTCACCCCTCCACTTT. Its translation: CASSTTGWNSPLHF.

DNA of the CDR3: TGTGCCAGTAGTATAGAGGAGGGGATCAACACCGGGGAGCTGTTTTTT. Amino acid sequence: CASSIEEGINTGELFF. V usage is TRBV19 and J usage is TRBJ2-2; TRBD2 is a possible D gene (6 bases). This CDR3 is built from 16 residues. Germline V lookup: CDR1 LNHDA, CDR2 SQIVND (reference sequence). Trimming left V 0 bases short and J 2 bases short, with 10 bases between.

The gene calls are TRBV28 and TRBJ2-2, with a weak D call TRBD2 (6 bases). The germline V gene encodes CDR1 MDHEN and CDR2 SYDVKM. V was clipped by 1 base and J by 5 bases, with 8 bases between them. CDR3 length: 14 amino acids. The CDR3 protein is CASSLSRGTGELFF. The CDR3 coding sequence is TGTGCCAGCAGTTTATCTCGGGGGACCGGGGAGCTGTTTTTT.

The chain has TRBV19 and TRBJ2-1; weak D call: TRBD1 (6 bases). Germline V CDR1 and CDR2: LNHDA, SQIVND (reference sequence). CDR3 size: 15 residues. The V end was cut by 8 bases, the J end by 5 bases, with 19 bases between. For the CDR3, the DNA is TGTGCCAGTGAAGCGACAGGTCAGGGGCACAATGAGCAGTTCTTC. Its protein product is CASEATGQGHNEQFF.

This chain uses TRBV19 with TRBJ2-5; maybe TRBD1 (5 bases). Germline V gene sequence: CDR1 LNHDA, CDR2 SQIVND (reference sequence). The CDR3 extends over 14 amino acids. V was cut by 3 bases and J by 2 bases, with 10 bases left in between. The CDR3 spells CASSIIAGQETQYF. The CDR3 nucleotides read TGTGCCAGTAGTATTATAGCAGGGCAAGAGACCCAGTACTTC. Full variable domain (missing parts from reference TRBV19 and TRBJ2-5): DGGITQSPKYLFRKEGQNVTLSCEQNLNHDAMYWYRQDPGQGLRLIYYSQIVNDFQKGDIAEGYSVSREKKESFPLTVTSAQKNPTAFYLCASSIIAGQETQYFGPGTRLLVL.

A note on this clone: Mismatch with germline at one junction end may stem from a read error. This chain joins TRBV18 and TRBJ2-2, with TRBD2 as a possible D gene (5 bases). Germline CDR1 reads KGHSH; CDR2 reads LQKENI. There are 16 residues in the CDR3. Written as DNA, the CDR3 is TGTGCCAGCTCGCCACGAACTAGACCGAACACCGGGGAGCTGTTTTTT. Its protein product is CASSPRTRPNTGELFF.

V usage is TRBV24-1 and J usage is TRBJ2-5, with D possibly being TRBD2 (6 bases). There are 14 residues in the CDR3. Germline V gives CDR1 KGHDR, CDR2 SFDVKD. V was pared by 7 bases and J by 3 bases, with 14 bases between. CDR3 loop: CATRSSGVKETQYF. The CDR3 DNA is TGTGCCACCAGAAGTTCGGGGGTAAAAGAGACCCAGTACTTC.

The chain carries TRBV28 and TRBJ2-6, with a possible D match to TRBD2 (6 bases). Germline V gives CDR1 MDHEN, CDR2 SYDVKM. Trimming took off 5 bases at V and 1 base at J, with 18 bases between the two ends. CDR3 size: 18 residues. CDR3 in amino acids: CASSVDPGLQSGANVLTF. The CDR3 DNA sequence: TGTGCCAGCAGTGTCGACCCGGGACTCCAGTCTGGGGCCAACGTCCTGACTTTC.

V usage is TRBV30 and J usage is TRBJ2-7, with 10 bases fitting TRBD1. V gave up 5 bases and J gave up 3 bases; unmatched junction bases: 4. The length of the CDR3 is 13 residues. Germline CDR1 reads GTSNPN; CDR2 reads SVGIG (reference sequence). CDR3 loop: CAWGWDRGYEQYF. DNA of the CDR3: TGTGCCTGGGGATGGGACAGGGGCTACGAGCAGTACTTC.

V usage is TRBV27 and J usage is TRBJ2-1, with 7 bases lining up with TRBD2. This CDR3 spans 18 amino acids. The J segment lost 9 bases and the V segment lost 0 bases, leaving 17 bases of the junction unmatched. CDR1 is MNHEY and CDR2 is SMNVEV in the germline V gene (reference sequence). CDR3 DNA: TGTGCCAGCAGTTTATCTCTCGGGCCTAGCGGATACACCGGTGAGCAGTTCTTC. Translating gives CASSLSLGPSGYTGEQFF.

Only a few counts were recorded for this clone. The chain joins TRBV7-2 to TRBJ1-3; TRBD1 aligns across 9 bases. V was clipped by 6 bases and J by 2 bases; unmatched bases: 2. CDR1 is SGHTA, CDR2 FQGNSA, per germline. The CDR3 runs to 14 residues. The CDR3 sequence: CASRGDRAGNTIYF. CDR3 nucleotide sequence: TGTGCCAGCAGGGGGGACAGGGCTGGAAACACCATATATTTT.

V usage is TRBV19 and J usage is TRBJ1-6; no firm D call. The germline V and J ends were trimmed by 7 bases and 3 bases, with 7 bases remaining between them. This CDR3 has 13 amino acids. CDR1 and CDR2 (germline): LNHDA, SQIVND (reference sequence). DNA for the CDR3: TGTGCCAGTAATCGGGACTATAATTCACCCCTCCACTTT. Translating gives CASNRDYNSPLHF.

The chain employs TRBV7-3 and TRBJ2-3, with 14 nucleotides matching TRBD2. V shed 5 bases and J 0 bases; nucleotides not matched to a gene: 4. Germline V gives CDR1 SGHTA, CDR2 FQGTGA. This CDR3 spans 17 amino acids. The CDR3 DNA follows: TGTGCCAGCAGCACTGGACTAGCGGGGGGTAGCACAGATACGCAGTATTTT. This codes for CASSTGLAGGSTDTQYF.

This clone was recorded a few times. The chain couples TRBV5-1 to TRBJ2-7; a possible D gene is TRBD2 (6 bases). V was cut by 4 bases and J by 2 bases, with 16 bases left in between. Germline CDR1 reads SGHRS; CDR2 reads YFSETQ. The CDR3 totals 15 residues. For the CDR3, the DNA is TGCGCCAGCAGCAACCGGGAGAAAGGAACCTACGAGCAGTACTTC. Protein product: CASSNREKGTYEQYF. Full variable domain (outside the CDR3, taken from reference TRBV5-1 and TRBJ2-7): KAGVTQTPRYLIKTRGQQVTLSCSPISGHRSVSWYQQTPGQGLQFLFEYFSETQRNKGNFPGRFSGRQFSNSRSEMNVSTLELGDSALYLCASSNREKGTYEQYFGPGTRLTVT.